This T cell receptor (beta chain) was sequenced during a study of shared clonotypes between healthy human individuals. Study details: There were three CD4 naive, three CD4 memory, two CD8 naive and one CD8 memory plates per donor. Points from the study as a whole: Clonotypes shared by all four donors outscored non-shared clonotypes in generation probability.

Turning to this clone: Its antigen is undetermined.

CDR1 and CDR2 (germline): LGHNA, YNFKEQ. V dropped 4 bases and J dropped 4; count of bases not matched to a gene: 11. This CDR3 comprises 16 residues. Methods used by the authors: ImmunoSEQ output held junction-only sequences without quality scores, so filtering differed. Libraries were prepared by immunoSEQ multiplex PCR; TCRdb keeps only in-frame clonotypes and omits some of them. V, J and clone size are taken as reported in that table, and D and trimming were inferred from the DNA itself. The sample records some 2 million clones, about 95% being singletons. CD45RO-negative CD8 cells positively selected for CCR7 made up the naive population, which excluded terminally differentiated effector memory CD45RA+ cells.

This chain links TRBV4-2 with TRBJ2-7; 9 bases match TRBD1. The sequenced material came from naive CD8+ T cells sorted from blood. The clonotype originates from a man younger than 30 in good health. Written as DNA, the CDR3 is TGTGCCAGCAGCCTATTCGACAGGGGGATGGATTACGAGCAGTACTTC. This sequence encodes CASSLFDRGMDYEQYF.